Included here is one T cell receptor beta chain sequence, with context. These data are taken from a study of blood T cell repertoires in COVID-19. The wider study: From the United States, Italy and Spain came samples of acute and convalescent COVID-19. The cDNA or gDNA used as material had been derived from T cells, B-cell-depleted T cells, or PBMCs.

The CDR3 totals 15 residues. Trimming shortened V by 4 bases and J by 1 base, and 11 bases separated the two germline ends. Germline V gene sequence: CDR1 MDHEN, CDR2 SYDVKM. Under the authors' procedure: The assay estimated nucleated cells by amplifying reference gene primers. Here immunoSEQ multiplex PCR was the method, and the copy in TCRdb shows in-frame clones only, minus some. The DNA was the basis for D and trimming; V, J and clone size are from that table. The sample has tens of thousands of clones; around three quarters are singletons. The receptor's source is a woman aged 70 to 79 with acute or convalescent COVID-19. Source material: peripheral blood. This chain uses TRBV28 with TRBJ1-5; tentative D call: TRBD1 (6 bases). CDR3: CASSYPQGSNQPQHF. In DNA form, the CDR3 reads TGTGCCAGCAGTTACCCACAGGGCAGCAATCAGCCCCAGCATTTT.